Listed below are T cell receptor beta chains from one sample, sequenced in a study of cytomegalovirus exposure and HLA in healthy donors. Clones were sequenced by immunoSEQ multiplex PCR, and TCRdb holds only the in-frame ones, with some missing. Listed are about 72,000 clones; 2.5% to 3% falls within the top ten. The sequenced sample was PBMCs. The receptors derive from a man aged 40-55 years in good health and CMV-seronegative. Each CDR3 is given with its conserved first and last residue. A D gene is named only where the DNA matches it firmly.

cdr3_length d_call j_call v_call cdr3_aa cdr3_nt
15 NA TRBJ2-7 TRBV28 CASSLVEQGRYEQYF TGTGCCAGCAGTTTAGTGGAACAGGGGAGGTACGAGCAGTACTTC
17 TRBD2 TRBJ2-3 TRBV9 CASSVGVLGGSTDTQYF TGTGCCAGCAGCGTAGGAGTATTGGGGGGGAGCACAGATACGCAGTATTTT
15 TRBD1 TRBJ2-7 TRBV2 CASSDWDRGSGEQYF TGTGCCAGCAGTGACTGGGACAGGGGATCCGGCGAGCAGTACTTC
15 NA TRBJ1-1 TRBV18 CASSPPRGMNTEAFF TGTGCCAGCTCACCACCGAGGGGGATGAACACTGAAGCTTTCTTT
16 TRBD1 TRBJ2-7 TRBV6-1 CASSDLTGGSSYEQYF TGTGCCAGCAGTGACTTGACAGGGGGCAGCTCCTACGAGCAGTACTTC
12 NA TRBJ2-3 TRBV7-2 CASSLSTDTQYF TGTGCCAGCAGCCTTAGCACAGATACGCAGTATTTT
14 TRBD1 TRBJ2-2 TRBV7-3 CASSPDRDTGELFF TGTGCCAGCAGCCCCGACAGGGACACCGGGGAGCTGTTTTTT
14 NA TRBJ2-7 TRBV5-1 CASRESLITYEQYF TGCGCCAGCAGGGAGAGTCTCATTACCTACGAGCAGTACTTC
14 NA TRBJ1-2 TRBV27 CASSLNRARDGYTF TGTGCCAGCAGTTTAAACAGGGCAAGAGATGGCTACACCTTC
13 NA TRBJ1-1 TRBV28 CASSPTDHTEAFF TGTGCCAGCAGTCCCACAGATCACACTGAAGCTTTCTTT
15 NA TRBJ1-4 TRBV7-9 CASSLDTGRNEKLFF TGTGCCAGCAGCTTAGATACAGGGCGTAATGAAAAACTGTTTTTT
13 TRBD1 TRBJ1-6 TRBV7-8 CASSADRNSPLHF TGTGCCAGCAGCGCGGACAGGAATTCACCCCTCCACTTT
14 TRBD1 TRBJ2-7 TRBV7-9 CASSPDRPSYEQYF TGTGCCAGCAGCCCGGACAGGCCCTCCTACGAGCAGTACTTC
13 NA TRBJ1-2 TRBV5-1 CASSLGPRGGYTF TGCGCCAGCAGCTTAGGACCCCGGGGTGGCTACACCTTC
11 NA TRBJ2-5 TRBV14 CASGPRGTQYF TGTGCCAGCGGGCCTCGGGGGACCCAGTACTTC
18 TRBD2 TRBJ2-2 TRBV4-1 CASSQEFGAGADTGELFF TGCGCCAGCAGCCAAGAGTTTGGAGCGGGGGCCGACACCGGGGAGCTGTTTTTT
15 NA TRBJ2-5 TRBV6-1 CASSEAVGGQETQYF TGTGCCAGCAGTGAAGCAGTCGGCGGCCAAGAGACCCAGTACTTC
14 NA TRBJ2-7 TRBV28 CASKKGDMSYEQYF TGTGCCAGTAAAAAGGGGGACATGAGCTACGAGCAGTACTTC
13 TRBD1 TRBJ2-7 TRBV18 CASSAGQDYEQYF TGTGCCAGCTCAGCCGGACAGGACTACGAGCAGTACTTC
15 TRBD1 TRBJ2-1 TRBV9 CASSPGQGTDNEQFF TGTGCCAGCAGCCCGGGACAGGGGACCGACAATGAGCAGTTCTTC
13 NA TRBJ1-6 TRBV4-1 CASSQVAVSPLHF TGCGCCAGCAGCCAAGTCGCAGTTTCACCCCTCCACTTT
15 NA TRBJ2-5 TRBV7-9 CASSLGTGGWETQYF TGTGCCAGCAGCTTAGGGACAGGAGGGTGGGAGACCCAGTACTTC
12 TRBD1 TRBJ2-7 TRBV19 CASMDRGGEQYF TGTGCCAGCATGGACAGGGGAGGCGAGCAGTACTTC
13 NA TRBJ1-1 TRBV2 CASQGGGTQQAFF TGTGCCAGCCAGGGAGGGGGGACCCAACAAGCTTTCTTT
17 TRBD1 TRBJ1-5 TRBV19 CASSIEGTEVSNQPQHF TGTGCCAGTAGTATAGAGGGGACAGAAGTTAGCAATCAGCCCCAGCATTTT
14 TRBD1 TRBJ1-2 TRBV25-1 CASMGPQGVNGYTF TGTGCCAGCATGGGTCCACAGGGGGTAAATGGCTACACCTTC
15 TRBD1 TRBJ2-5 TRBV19 CASSIGRDREETQYF TGTGCCAGTAGTATAGGCCGGGACAGGGAAGAGACCCAGTACTTC
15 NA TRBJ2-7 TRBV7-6 CASSLAELPGYEQYF TGTGCCAGCAGCTTAGCGGAACTACCGGGTTACGAGCAGTACTTC
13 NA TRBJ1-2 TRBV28 CASSSHQGNGYTF TGTGCCAGCAGTTCCCATCAGGGGAATGGCTACACCTTC
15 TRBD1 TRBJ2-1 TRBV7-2 CASGRGLGLGNEQFF TGTGCCAGCGGCAGGGGGCTCGGATTGGGCAATGAGCAGTTCTTC
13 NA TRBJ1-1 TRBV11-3 CASSFSVNTEAFF TGTGCCAGCAGCTTTAGCGTGAACACTGAAGCTTTCTTT
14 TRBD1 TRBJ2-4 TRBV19 CASSNTGQGNIQYF TGTGCCAGTAGTAACACGGGACAGGGAAACATTCAGTACTTC
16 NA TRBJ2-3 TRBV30 CAWSVRSRGGFNTQYF TGTGCCTGGAGTGTAAGGTCTAGGGGGGGTTTTAATACGCAGTATTTT
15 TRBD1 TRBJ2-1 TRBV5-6 CASSLTGQGAYEQFF TGTGCCAGCAGCTTAACCGGACAGGGGGCATACGAGCAGTTCTTC
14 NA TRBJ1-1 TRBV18 CASSPQTGNTEAFF TGTGCCAGCTCACCACAAACAGGGAACACTGAAGCTTTCTTT